The 2 T cell receptor beta chains presented below share a single source sample, sequenced in a study of T cell repertoires in cytomegalovirus infection. Each CDR3 protein is one row after TCRdb ran MiXCR on the reads. The sample includes roughly 920,000 distinct CDR3 sequences, roughly 30% of them seen just once. Their antigens are not known. Sequencing used cultured CD8+ T cells from PBMCs, obtained from culture after CMV antigen stimulation. All receptors come from a human donor in good health (CMV status not recorded). Some clones in this sample may be carry-over from other donors' samples.

In its sample, this clonotype was seen a few times. The chain combines TRBV27 with TRBJ2-7; 8 bases match TRBD2. J was trimmed by 3 bases and V by 7 bases; bases with no gene match: 11. The CDR3 totals 15 residues. CDR1 MNHEY and CDR2 SMNVEV come from the germline V gene (reference sequence). The CDR3 DNA reads as TGTGCCAGCAAGAGTTCGGGGGGGAGCTTCTACGAGCAGTACGTC. Its protein is CASKSSGGSFYEQYV.

This clonotype has ten or more counts. The chain recombines TRBV20-1 with TRBJ1-6; a weak D match, TRBD1 (6 bases). Trimming left V 2 bases short and J 10 bases short, with 9 bases between. Germline assignment: CDR1 DFQATT and CDR2 SNEGSKA (reference sequence). This CDR3 spans 12 amino acids. The CDR3 reads CSARIGGSPLHF. Written as DNA, the CDR3 is TGCAGTGCTAGAATAGGGGGGTCACCCCTCCACTTT.